Listed here are 30 T cell receptor beta chains from one sample, sequenced in a study of PD-1 blockade in classical Hodgkin lymphoma. Using immunoSEQ multiplex PCR, the repertoire was profiled, and TCRdb retains in-frame clones only, with some absent. The repertoire holds tens of thousands of clones, with 89% as singletons. Every patient had relapsed following autologous stem cell transplantation, and cohorts differed in brentuximab vedotin exposure. The sample in question was peripheral blood mononuclear cells (PBMCs), obtained at baseline. Source of these receptors: a human donor with classical Hodgkin lymphoma.

The table lists this clone with a few counts. This chain joins TRBV19 and TRBJ2-7, with TRBD2 identical over 8 bases. Germline V lookup: CDR1 LNHDA, CDR2 SQIVND (reference sequence). The CDR3 contains 15 residues. With 1 base clipped from V and 3 bases from J, the junction kept 5 bases outside the gene matches. CDR3: CASSIGLAGNYEQYF. The CDR3 nucleotides are TGTGCCAGTAGTATAGGGCTAGCGGGCAACTACGAGCAGTACTTC.

This clone was recorded only once. J is TRBJ1-4 and V is TRBV5-1; D is undetermined. From germline, CDR1 is SGHRS and CDR2 YFSETQ. This CDR3 is 16 amino acids long. Trimming removed 0 bases at V and 0 bases at J, with 9 bases between. The CDR3 loop is CASSLGQTATNEKLFF. CDR3 nucleotide sequence: TGCGCCAGCAGCTTGGGACAAACTGCAACTAATGAAAAACTGTTTTTT.

V usage is TRBV7-2 and J usage is TRBJ2-1; 16 bases match TRBD2. The CDR3 extends over 17 amino acids. CDR1 SGHTA and CDR2 FQGNSA come from the germline V gene. V lost 6 bases and J lost 2; bases outside the gene matches: 4. CDR3 DNA sequence: TGTGCCAGCAGAGGGACTAGCGGGAGGGGGCCCTACAATGAGCAGTTCTTC. This encodes CASRGTSGRGPYNEQFF.

V gene TRBV7-2 combines with J gene TRBJ1-2; 8 bases line up with TRBD1. The CDR3 totals 13 residues. Germline CDR1 SGHTA, CDR2 FQGNSA. The V segment lost 7 bases and the J segment 7 bases; nucleotides outside the gene matches: 8. The CDR3 spells CASNDRGRGGYTF. The CDR3 nucleotides read TGTGCCAGCAACGACAGGGGAAGGGGTGGCTACACCTTC.

This sequence joins TRBV28 and TRBJ1-2; no firm D call. Germline lookup yields CDR1 MDHEN and CDR2 SYDVKM. This CDR3 has 11 amino acids. Trimming cost V 3 bases and J 11 bases, with 10 bases left between them. CDR3 protein: CASSFNQVYTF. For the CDR3, the DNA is TGTGCCAGCAGTTTCAACCAGGTATACACCTTC.

The V call is TRBV5-4, the J call TRBJ2-6, with a tentative D call TRBD2 (5 bases). V was clipped by 0 bases and J by 3 bases, with 7 bases between them. The CDR3 runs 15 residues. From germline, CDR1 is SGHNT and CDR2 YYREEE (reference sequence). DNA for the CDR3: TGTGCCAGCAGCTTGGATGGGAGTGGGGCCAACGTCCTGACTTTC. It codes for CASSLDGSGANVLTF.

Written as DNA, the CDR3 is TGTGCCAGCAGCAAAGGAAGCGGGTCACAGGGGCAAACTAATGAAAAACTGTTTTTT. Translating it yields CASSKGSGSQGQTNEKLFF. V and J are TRBV21-1 and TRBJ1-4; TRBD1, the table's D call, lacks a check against the DNA. TRBV21-1 is a listed pseudogene. The CDR3 has 19 residues.

The chain joins TRBV27 to TRBJ2-2; D remains unclear. Trimming took off 6 bases at V and 4 bases at J, with 12 bases between the two ends. The CDR3 runs to 14 residues. The V gene's germline CDR1 is MNHEY and CDR2 SMNVEV (reference sequence). CDR3 bases: TGTGCCAGCAGAGGGCTTTCCCCCACCGGGGAGCTGTTTTTT. Its protein product is CASRGLSPTGELFF.

The chain employs TRBV27 and TRBJ1-1; the D gene is possibly TRBD1 (5 bases). Germline V gene lookup returns CDR1 MNHEY and CDR2 SMNVEV (reference sequence). CDR3 length: 14 residues. Trimming took off 6 bases at V and 5 bases at J, with 16 bases between the two ends. The CDR3 region has the DNA TGTGCCAGCAGCCTGGAGGGGCGAAGGACTGAAGCTTTCTTT. This gives the protein CASSLEGRRTEAFF.

This clone occurred once. The genes are TRBV7-2 and TRBJ2-7; 8 bases line up with TRBD1. CDR1 and CDR2 (germline): SGHTA, FQGNSA. Trimming cost V 0 bases and J 6 bases; bases outside gene matches: 7. CDR3 size: 15 residues. In DNA, the CDR3 is TGTGCCAGCAGCTTAGCCCTGGACAGGGCGGGCGAGCAGTACTTC. Protein product: CASSLALDRAGEQYF.

This clone showed up just once. CDR3 DNA sequence: TGCAGTGCTCTCGTGGGGGGGCAGTTCTTC. This gives the protein CSALVGGQFF. This rearrangement joins TRBV20-1 to TRBJ2-1; possible D gene TRBD2, 6 bases. This CDR3 is built from 10 residues. V was cut by 5 bases and J by 12 bases, with 11 bases left in between. The germline CDR1 and CDR2 sequences are DFQATT and SNEGSKA (reference sequence).

V gene TRBV2 combines with J gene TRBJ2-7; D remains unclear. The CDR3 spans 10 residues. Trimming shortened V by 4 bases and J by 7 bases, and 5 bases separated the two germline ends. Germline loops: CDR1 SNHLY, CDR2 FYNNEI. The CDR3 reads CASSAAEQYF. For the CDR3, the DNA is TGTGCCAGCAGTGCTGCGGAGCAGTACTTC.

This clone appeared many times. V gene TRBV4-1 combines with J gene TRBJ2-1; tentative D call: TRBD2 (5 bases). Germline CDR1 reads MGHRA; CDR2 reads YSYEKL. The V and J ends lost 3 bases and 8 bases respectively, with 14 bases between them. The CDR3 spans 14 residues. The CDR3 here is CASSQGVGGDEQFF. The CDR3 nucleotides are TGCGCCAGCAGCCAGGGAGTGGGTGGGGATGAGCAGTTCTTC.

The V call is TRBV11-1, the J call TRBJ2-2; no definite D call. CDR1 and CDR2 (germline): SGHAT, FQDESV (reference sequence). Between the trimmed V and J ends, which lost 2 bases and 7 bases, there was a span of 14 bases. This CDR3 spans 15 amino acids. CDR3 nucleotides: TGTGCCAGCAGCTTAAAAAGGGCGAAGGGCGGGGAGCTGTTTTTT. As protein: CASSLKRAKGGELFF.

V usage is TRBV5-4 and J usage is TRBJ2-7; D remains ambiguous. CDR1 SGHNT and CDR2 YYREEE come from the germline V gene (reference sequence). CDR3 size: 12 residues. The V end was cut by 0 bases, the J end by 7 bases, with 8 bases between. The CDR3 nucleotides read TGTGCCAGCAGCTTGGATGGGCGAGAGCAGTACTTC. Protein sequence: CASSLDGREQYF.

V usage is TRBV7-6 and J usage is TRBJ1-4, with D uncertain. This CDR3 region has 15 residues. Per the germline V gene, CDR1 is SGHVS and CDR2 is FNYEAQ. Trimming left V 1 base short and J 4 bases short, with 10 bases between. CDR3 in amino acids: CASSLVAGVNEKLFF. The CDR3 DNA reads TGTGCCAGCAGCTTAGTCGCAGGCGTTAATGAAAAACTGTTTTTT.

The gene calls are TRBV5-1 and TRBJ2-2; 12 bases line up with TRBD1. The CDR3 is made up of 15 amino acids. V lost 4 bases and J lost 6; bases outside the gene matches: 4. Germline assignment: CDR1 SGHRS and CDR2 YFSETQ. CDR3 nucleotides: TGCGCCAGCAGCCCCGGGACAGGGGGCGCCGGGGAGCTGTTTTTT. Translating gives CASSPGTGGAGELFF.

This rearrangement joins TRBV4-3 to TRBJ1-2, with 8 bases fitting TRBD1. The CDR3 extends over 16 amino acids. The J segment lost 4 bases and the V segment lost 1 base, leaving 8 bases of the junction unmatched. In germline, CDR1 is LGHNA, CDR2 YSLEER. CDR3 in DNA: TGCGCCAGCAGCCAAGTTAGGGGACAGGATCTCTATGGCTACACCTTC. Residues: CASSQVRGQDLYGYTF.

The V call is TRBV9, the J call TRBJ2-1; the D call may be TRBD1 or TRBD2 (5 bases each). The CDR3 is 14 amino acids. Trimming stripped 1 base from V and 7 bases from J, with 12 bases between. Germline CDR1 is SGDLS and CDR2 is YYNGEE. The CDR3 region has the DNA TGTGCCAGCAGCGTACAGGGTCGGGAAAATGAGCAGTTCTTC. Protein: CASSVQGRENEQFF. Full variable domain (remainder filled in from reference TRBV9 and TRBJ2-1): DSGVTQTPKHLITATGQRVTLRCSPRSGDLSVYWYQQSLDQGLQFLIQYYNGEERAKGNILERFSAQQFPDLHSELNLSSLELGDSALYFCASSVQGRENEQFFGPGTRLTVL.

J is TRBJ1-4 and V is TRBV2; the D is unclear. The CDR3 is made up of 12 amino acids. V lost 3 bases to trimming and J lost 8 bases, with 7 bases between them. Germline V CDR1 and CDR2: SNHLY, FYNNEI. The DNA of the CDR3 is TGTGCCAGCAGTGACGGACGCGAAAAACTGTTTTTT. This translates into CASSDGREKLFF.

The V and J genes are TRBV4-2 and TRBJ1-5, with TRBD1 matching 7 bases. V lost 0 bases to trimming and J lost 7 bases; unmatched junction nucleotides: 9. The CDR3 is made up of 16 amino acids. The germline gives CDR1 LGHNA, CDR2 YNFKEQ. CDR3: CASSQENGGGGQPQHF. CDR3 DNA sequence: TGTGCCAGCAGCCAAGAGAACGGAGGGGGCGGCCAGCCCCAGCATTTT.

This clone was seen a single time. CDR3 DNA sequence: TGCGCCAGCAGCCAAGAGGACACAGCCTCAGGGGTAAGGTACAATGAGCAGTTCTTC. Protein: CASSQEDTASGVRYNEQFF. This chain links TRBV4-3 with TRBJ2-1, with a tentative D call TRBD1 (6 bases). With 0 bases removed from V and 4 bases from J, the gap between germline ends came to 22 bases. Germline CDR1 LGHNA, CDR2 YSLEER. The length of the CDR3 is 19 residues.

This clone was picked up a small number of times. The V call is TRBV2, the J call TRBJ2-2; D is perhaps TRBD1 (5 bases). This CDR3 spans 15 amino acids. The V end lost 6 bases, the J end lost 5 bases, and 16 bases lay between the germline ends. Germline V gene sequence: CDR1 SNHLY, CDR2 FYNNEI. The CDR3 nucleotides read TGTGCCAGCAGGCCCCCAGGGCTCGGGACCGGGGAGCTGTTTTTT. Translating gives CASRPPGLGTGELFF.

This sequence joins TRBV5-6 and TRBJ2-1; D call uncertain. The germline V gene has CDR1 SGHDT and CDR2 YYEEEE. The V and J ends lost 5 bases and 7 bases respectively, with 13 bases between them. The CDR3 extends over 13 amino acids. In DNA, the CDR3 is TGTGCCAGCAGTGTAGGGTCTTTGAATGAGCAGTTCTTC. Translating it yields CASSVGSLNEQFF.

The V and J genes are TRBV28 and TRBJ2-7; a weak D match, TRBD2 (6 bases). The CDR3 has 17 residues. The ends were cut back, 4 bases at V and 5 bases at J, with 24 bases in the middle. Looked up from germline, CDR1 is MDHEN and CDR2 is SYDVKM. CDR3 nucleotide sequence: TGTGCCAGCAGTTCACTCACGGGGGAAGGTTATAGGAACGAGCAGTACTTC. Protein sequence: CASSSLTGEGYRNEQYF. Looking up the rest from reference TRBV28 and TRBJ2-7 gives the full variable domain: DVKVTQSSRYLVKRTGEKVFLECVQDMDHENMFWYRQDPGLGLRLIYFSYDVKMKEKGDIPEGYSVSREKKERFSLILESASTNQTSMYLCASSSLTGEGYRNEQYFGPGTRLTVT.

This chain connects TRBV7-2 to TRBJ1-6; D gene ambiguous. V lost 5 bases to trimming and J lost 14 bases, with 10 bases between them. The CDR3 is 11 residues long. Germline values: CDR1 SGHTA, CDR2 FQGNSA. Written as DNA, the CDR3 is TGTGCCAGCAGCGGAGAATTCACCCTCCACTTT. Its translation is CASSGEFTLHF.

The genes are TRBV5-6 and TRBJ2-2; D not certain. CDR1 and CDR2 from the germline V gene are SGHDT and YYEEEE. V lost 1 base and J 7 bases, leaving 2 bases between the germline ends. CDR3 length: 11 residues. CDR3 sequence (DNA): TGTGCCAGCAGCTTGTACGGGGAGCTGTTTTTT. Protein sequence: CASSLYGELFF.

The genes are TRBV18 and TRBJ1-4; 7 bases are a match to TRBD1. Germline V gene sequence: CDR1 KGHSH, CDR2 LQKENI. With V trimmed by 1 base and J by 2 bases, 1 base remained unmatched. The CDR3 covers 15 residues. Here the CDR3 DNA reads TGTGCCAGCTCACCACAGACAGGGACTAATGAAAAACTGTTTTTT. Amino acids: CASSPQTGTNEKLFF.

The genes are TRBV27 and TRBJ1-1; possible D gene TRBD1, 6 bases. The CDR3 has 13 residues. Germline lookup yields CDR1 MNHEY and CDR2 SMNVEV (reference sequence). V shed 5 bases and J shed 0 bases, with 7 bases lying between them. The CDR3 nucleotides are TGTGCCAGCAGTCAGGGGATGAACACTGAAGCTTTCTTT. Its translation: CASSQGMNTEAFF.

The chain couples TRBV19 to TRBJ2-3; TRBD1 agrees at 7 bases. Germline CDR1 is LNHDA and CDR2 is SQIVND (reference sequence). With V trimmed by 4 bases and J by 1 base, 5 bases remained unmatched. The CDR3 has 15 amino acids. The CDR3 is CASSTDRVGTDTQYF. CDR3 bases: TGTGCCAGTAGTACAGACAGGGTTGGCACAGATACGCAGTATTTT.